A selection of T cell receptor beta chains follows, all from one sample in a study of CD8+CD57+ T cells in acquired aplastic anemia. TCRdb re-analysed the reads in MiXCR, keeping a single row per CDR3 protein. The sample contains 150,000 to 200,000 distinct CDR3 sequences, about 60% of which appear only once. Input material: sorted CD4+, CD8+, or CD8+CD57+ T cells (not recorded which) from PBMCs. The receptors derive from a human donor in good health. The CDR3 runs from the conserved cysteine through the conserved F or W. A D gene is named only where the DNA matches it firmly. Clone size is not always given. Where it is, it says once, few, many or a class for expanded clones.

clone_size,j_call,v_call,d_call,cdr3_aa,cdr3_nt
-,TRBJ1-1,TRBV19,-,CASSTIQKRNTEAFF,TGTGCCAGTAGTACGATACAGAAAAGGAACACTGAAGCTTTCTTT
-,TRBJ2-4,TRBV7-9,-,CASSLEMGLAKNIQYF,TGTGCCAGCAGCTTAGAGATGGGGCTAGCCAAAAACATTCAGTACTTC
-,TRBJ1-2,TRBV19,TRBD1,CASSRGQGQYYGYTF,TGTGCCAGTAGCCGGGGACAGGGCCAGTACTATGGCTACACCTTC
-,TRBJ1-5,TRBV25-1,TRBD1,CASSITGGGNQPQHF,TGTGCCAGTAGTATCACAGGGGGGGGAAATCAGCCCCAGCATTTT
-,TRBJ1-5,TRBV13,-,CASGEGIGNSNQPQHF,TGTGCCAGCGGGGAGGGGATTGGAAATAGCAATCAGCCCCAGCATTTT
-,TRBJ1-1,TRBV19,-,CASSIGRGNTEAFF,TGTGCCAGTAGTATCGGCCGGGGCAACACTGAAGCTTTCTTT
-,TRBJ2-5,TRBV9,-,CASSVAGGGGQETQYF,TGTGCCAGCAGCGTAGCGGGAGGGGGCGGCCAAGAGACCCAGTACTTC
-,TRBJ2-1,TRBV18,TRBD2,CASSPELAGGPFDANEQFF,TGTGCCAGCTCACCGGAACTAGCGGGGGGGCCCTTTGATGCAAATGAGCAGTTCTTC
many,TRBJ1-1,TRBV5-6,-,CASSLHGMNTEAFF,TGTGCCAGCAGCTTGCACGGGATGAACACTGAAGCTTTCTTT
-,TRBJ2-1,TRBV29-1,TRBD1,CSDTGGSYNEQFF,TGCAGCGACACAGGGGGCTCCTACAATGAGCAGTTCTTC